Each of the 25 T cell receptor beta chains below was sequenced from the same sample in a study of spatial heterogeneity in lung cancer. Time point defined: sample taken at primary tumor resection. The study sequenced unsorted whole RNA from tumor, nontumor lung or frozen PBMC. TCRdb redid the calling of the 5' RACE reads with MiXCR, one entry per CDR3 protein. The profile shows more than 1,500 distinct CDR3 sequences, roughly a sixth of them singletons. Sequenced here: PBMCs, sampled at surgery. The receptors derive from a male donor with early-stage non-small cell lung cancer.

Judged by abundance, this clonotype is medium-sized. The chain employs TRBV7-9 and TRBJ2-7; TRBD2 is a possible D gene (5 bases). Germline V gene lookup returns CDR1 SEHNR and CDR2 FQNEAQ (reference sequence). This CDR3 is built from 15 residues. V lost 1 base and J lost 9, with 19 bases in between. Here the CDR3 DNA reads TGTGCCAGCAGCTTAGGGTCTAGCTCGGCGTTTATGCAGTACTTC. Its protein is CASSLGSSSAFMQYF.

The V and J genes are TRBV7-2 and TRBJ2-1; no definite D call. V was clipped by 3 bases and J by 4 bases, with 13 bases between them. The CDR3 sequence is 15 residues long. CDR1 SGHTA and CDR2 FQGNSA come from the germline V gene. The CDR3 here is CASSFGSGGYNEQFF. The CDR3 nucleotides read TGTGCCAGCAGCTTTGGGTCGGGTGGGTACAATGAGCAGTTCTTC.

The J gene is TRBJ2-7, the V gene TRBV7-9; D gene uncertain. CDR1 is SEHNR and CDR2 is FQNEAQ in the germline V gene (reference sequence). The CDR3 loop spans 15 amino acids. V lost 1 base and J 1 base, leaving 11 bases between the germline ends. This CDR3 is CASSLVSGYSYEQYF. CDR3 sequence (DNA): TGTGCCAGCAGCTTAGTTTCCGGATATTCCTACGAGCAGTACTTC.

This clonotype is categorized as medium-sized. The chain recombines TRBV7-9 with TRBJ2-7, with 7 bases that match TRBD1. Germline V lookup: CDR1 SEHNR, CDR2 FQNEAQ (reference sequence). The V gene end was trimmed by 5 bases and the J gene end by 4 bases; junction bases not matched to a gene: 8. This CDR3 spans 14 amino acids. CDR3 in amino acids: CASSPDRVVYEQYF. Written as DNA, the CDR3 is TGTGCCAGCAGCCCTGACAGGGTAGTGTACGAGCAGTACTTC.

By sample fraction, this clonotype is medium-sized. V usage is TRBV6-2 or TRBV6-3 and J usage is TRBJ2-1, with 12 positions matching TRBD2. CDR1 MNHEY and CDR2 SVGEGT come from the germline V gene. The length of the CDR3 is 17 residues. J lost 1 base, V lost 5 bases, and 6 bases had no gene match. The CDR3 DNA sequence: TGTGCCAGCAGTCTCCGGACTAGCGGGATATCCTACAATGAGCAGTTCTTC. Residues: CASSLRTSGISYNEQFF.

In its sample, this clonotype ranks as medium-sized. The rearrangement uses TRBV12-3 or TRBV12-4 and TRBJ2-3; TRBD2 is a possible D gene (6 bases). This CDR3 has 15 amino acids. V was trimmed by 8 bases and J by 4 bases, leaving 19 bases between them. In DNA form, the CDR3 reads TGTGCCAGCCGAGTCGGCGGGACCCCCCCAGATACGCAGTATTTT. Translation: CASRVGGTPPDTQYF.

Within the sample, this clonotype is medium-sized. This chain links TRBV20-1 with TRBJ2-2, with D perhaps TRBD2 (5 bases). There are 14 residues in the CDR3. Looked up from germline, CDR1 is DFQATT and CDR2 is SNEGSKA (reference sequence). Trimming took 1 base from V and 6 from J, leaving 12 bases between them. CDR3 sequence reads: CSARGGWEPGELFF. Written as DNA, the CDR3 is TGCAGTGCTAGAGGAGGGTGGGAGCCCGGGGAGCTGTTTTTT.

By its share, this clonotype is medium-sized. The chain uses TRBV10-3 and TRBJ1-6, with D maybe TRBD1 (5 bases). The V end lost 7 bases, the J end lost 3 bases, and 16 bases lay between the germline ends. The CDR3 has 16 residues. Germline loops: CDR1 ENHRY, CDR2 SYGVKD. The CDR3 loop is CAIKDGDGLYNSPLHF. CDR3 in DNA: TGTGCCATCAAGGATGGGGACGGCCTCTATAATTCACCCCTCCACTTT.

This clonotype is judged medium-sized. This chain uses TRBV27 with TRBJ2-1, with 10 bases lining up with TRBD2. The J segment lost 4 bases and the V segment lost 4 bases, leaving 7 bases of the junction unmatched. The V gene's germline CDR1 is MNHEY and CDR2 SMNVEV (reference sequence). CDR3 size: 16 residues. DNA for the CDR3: TGTGCCAGCAGTTCCATGAGAGCGGGAGGGTACAATGAGCAGTTCTTC. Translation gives CASSSMRAGGYNEQFF.

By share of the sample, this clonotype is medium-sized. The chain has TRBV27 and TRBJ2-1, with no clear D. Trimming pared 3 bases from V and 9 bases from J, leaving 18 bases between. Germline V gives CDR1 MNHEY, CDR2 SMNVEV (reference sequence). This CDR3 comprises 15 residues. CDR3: CASSFGQVLQSEQFF. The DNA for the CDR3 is TGTGCCAGCAGTTTTGGGCAGGTTTTACAGAGTGAGCAGTTCTTC.

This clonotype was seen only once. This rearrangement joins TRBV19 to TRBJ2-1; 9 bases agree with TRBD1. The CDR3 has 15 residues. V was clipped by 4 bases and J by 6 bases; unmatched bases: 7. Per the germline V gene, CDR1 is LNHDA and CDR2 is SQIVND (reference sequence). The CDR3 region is CASSNTGGSGNEQFF. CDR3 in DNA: TGTGCCAGTAGTAACACAGGGGGCTCCGGCAATGAGCAGTTCTTC.

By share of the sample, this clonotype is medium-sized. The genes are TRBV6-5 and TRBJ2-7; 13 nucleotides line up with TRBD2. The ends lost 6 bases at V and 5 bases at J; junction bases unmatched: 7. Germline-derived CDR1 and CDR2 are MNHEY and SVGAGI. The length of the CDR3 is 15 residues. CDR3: CASRPTSGRYHEQYF. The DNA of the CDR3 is TGTGCCAGCAGACCGACTAGCGGGAGGTACCACGAGCAGTACTTC.

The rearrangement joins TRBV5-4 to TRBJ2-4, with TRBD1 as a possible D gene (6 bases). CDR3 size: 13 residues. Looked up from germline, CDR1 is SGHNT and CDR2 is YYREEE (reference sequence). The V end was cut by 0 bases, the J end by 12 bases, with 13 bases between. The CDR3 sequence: CASSLAEKGHQYF. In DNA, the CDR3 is TGTGCCAGCAGCTTGGCCGAAAAGGGACATCAGTACTTC.

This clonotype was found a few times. The CDR3 here is CASSIQVAGASGSYNEQFF. As DNA, the CDR3 is TGTGCCAGTAGTATCCAAGTAGCGGGGGCCTCGGGGTCCTACAATGAGCAGTTCTTC. This chain links TRBV19 with TRBJ2-1; 9 nucleotides align to TRBD2. The CDR3 extends over 19 amino acids. Trimming removed 3 bases from V and 1 base from J; junction bases left unmatched: 13. Germline loops: CDR1 LNHDA, CDR2 SQIVND (reference sequence).

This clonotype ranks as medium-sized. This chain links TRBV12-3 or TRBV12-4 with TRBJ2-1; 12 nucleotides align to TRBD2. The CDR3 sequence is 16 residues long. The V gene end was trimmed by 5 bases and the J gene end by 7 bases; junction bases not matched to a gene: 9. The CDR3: CASSPTSGSPMNEQFF. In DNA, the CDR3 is TGTGCCAGCAGTCCGACTAGCGGGAGTCCTATGAATGAGCAGTTCTTC.

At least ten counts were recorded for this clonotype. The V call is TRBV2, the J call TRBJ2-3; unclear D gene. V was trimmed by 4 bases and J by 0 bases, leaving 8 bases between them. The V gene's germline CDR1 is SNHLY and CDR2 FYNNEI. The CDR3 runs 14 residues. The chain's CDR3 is CASSVRLSTDTQYF. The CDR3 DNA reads TGTGCCAGCAGTGTTCGACTTAGCACAGATACGCAGTATTTT.

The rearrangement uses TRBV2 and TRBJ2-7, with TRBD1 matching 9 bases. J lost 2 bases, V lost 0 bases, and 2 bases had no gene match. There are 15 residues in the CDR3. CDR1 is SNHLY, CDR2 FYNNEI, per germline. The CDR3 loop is CASSEAGQGAYEQYF. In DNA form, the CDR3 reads TGTGCCAGCAGTGAAGCGGGACAGGGAGCCTACGAGCAGTACTTC. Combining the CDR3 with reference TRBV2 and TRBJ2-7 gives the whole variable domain EPEVTQTPSHQVTQMGQEVILRCVPISNHLYFYWYRQILGQKVEFLVSFYNNEISEKSEIFDDQFSVERPDGSNFTLKIRSTKLEDSAMYFCASSEAGQGAYEQYFGPGTRLTVT.

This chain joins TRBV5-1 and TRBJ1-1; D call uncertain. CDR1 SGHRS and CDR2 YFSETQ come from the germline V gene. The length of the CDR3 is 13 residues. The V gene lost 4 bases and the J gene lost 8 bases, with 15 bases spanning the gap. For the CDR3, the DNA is TGCGCCAGCAGCGTGGACCCAAGAGCGGAAGCTTTCTTT. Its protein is CASSVDPRAEAFF.

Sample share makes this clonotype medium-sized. CDR3 DNA sequence: TGCAGCGTTGCGGGACCGGGGAAGAACTATGGCTACACCTTC. It specifies CSVAGPGKNYGYTF. The rearrangement links TRBV29-1 to TRBJ1-2; a possible D gene is TRBD1 (5 bases). Germline loops: CDR1 SQVTM, CDR2 ANQGSEA. There are 14 residues in the CDR3. The V and J ends lost 4 bases and 2 bases respectively, with 14 bases between them.

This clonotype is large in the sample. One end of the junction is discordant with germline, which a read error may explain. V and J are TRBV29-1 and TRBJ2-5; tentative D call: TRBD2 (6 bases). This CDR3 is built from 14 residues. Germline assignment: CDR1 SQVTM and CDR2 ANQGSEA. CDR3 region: CSVEGNGREWTQYF. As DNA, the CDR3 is TGCAGCGTCGAAGGGAACGGCCGGGAGTGGACCCAGTACTTC.

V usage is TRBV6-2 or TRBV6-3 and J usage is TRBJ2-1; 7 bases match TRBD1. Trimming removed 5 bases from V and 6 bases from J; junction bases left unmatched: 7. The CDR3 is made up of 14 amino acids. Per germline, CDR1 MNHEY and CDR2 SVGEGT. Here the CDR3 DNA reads TGTGCCAGCAGTGCGACAGGGTTCGGCAATGAGCAGTTCTTC. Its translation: CASSATGFGNEQFF.

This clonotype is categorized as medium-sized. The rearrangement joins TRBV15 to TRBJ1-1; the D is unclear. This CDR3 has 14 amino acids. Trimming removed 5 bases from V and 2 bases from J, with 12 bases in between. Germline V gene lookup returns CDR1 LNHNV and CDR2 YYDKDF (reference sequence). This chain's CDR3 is CATSLSGDNTEAFF. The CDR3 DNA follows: TGTGCCACCAGCCTATCAGGAGATAACACTGAAGCTTTCTTT. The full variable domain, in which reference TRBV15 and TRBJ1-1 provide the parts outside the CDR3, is DAMVIQNPRYQVTQFGKPVTLSCSQTLNHNVMYWYQQKSSQAPKLLFHYYDKDFNNEADTPDNFQSRRPNTSFCFLDIRSPGLGDTAMYLCATSLSGDNTEAFFGQGTRLTVV.

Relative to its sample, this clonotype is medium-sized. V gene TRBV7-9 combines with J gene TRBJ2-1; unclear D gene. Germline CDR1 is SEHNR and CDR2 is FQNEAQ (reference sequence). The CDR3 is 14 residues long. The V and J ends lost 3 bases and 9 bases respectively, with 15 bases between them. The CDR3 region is CASSLADGPVEQFF. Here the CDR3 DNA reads TGTGCCAGCAGCTTGGCGGACGGTCCCGTTGAGCAGTTCTTC.

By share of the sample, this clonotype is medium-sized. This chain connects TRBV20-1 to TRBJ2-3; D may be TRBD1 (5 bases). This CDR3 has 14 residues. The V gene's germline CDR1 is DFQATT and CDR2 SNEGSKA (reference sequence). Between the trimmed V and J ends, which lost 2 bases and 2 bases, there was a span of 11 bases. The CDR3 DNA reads TGCAGTGCTAGAAGGATGACAGTCACAGATACGCAGTATTTT. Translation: CSARRMTVTDTQYF.

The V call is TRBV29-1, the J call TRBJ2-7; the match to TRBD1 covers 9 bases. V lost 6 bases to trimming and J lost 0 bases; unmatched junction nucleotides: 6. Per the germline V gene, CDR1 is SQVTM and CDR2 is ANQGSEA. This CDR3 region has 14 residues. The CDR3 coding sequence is TGCAGCGTCTTACAGGGGGCCCACTCCTACGAGCAGTACTTC. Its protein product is CSVLQGAHSYEQYF.